Shown below are 27 T cell receptor beta chains from a single sample sequenced in a study of T cell responses to AZD1222 COVID-19 vaccine. The assay was immunoSEQ multiplex PCR, and TCRdb's table has in-frame clones only and misses some. Of approximately 120,000 clones detected, around nine tenths appear once; the ten largest clones hold approximately 12%. The sample was peripheral blood, taken on day 0 of AZD1222 vaccination. The receptors stem from an adult in good health.

This sequence joins TRBV5-6 and TRBJ1-1; TRBD1 aligns across 8 bases. The CDR3 has 12 amino acids. V dropped 7 bases and J dropped 10; count of bases not matched to a gene: 9. The germline V gene has CDR1 SGHDT and CDR2 YYEEEE. The CDR3 DNA follows: TGTGCCAGCGCTCTATTAACAGGGGGAGCTTTCTTT. Its protein is CASALLTGGAFF.

CDR3 in DNA: TGTGCCAGCAGCTTAGCGGAGGAGCTGTTTTTT. This gives the protein CASSLAEELFF. The chain recombines TRBV7-2 with TRBJ2-2, with no clear D. Deletions cut 0 bases from V and 10 bases from J, with 3 bases between. The CDR3 consists of 11 residues. CDR1 is SGHTA, CDR2 FQGNSA, per germline. Using reference TRBV7-2 and TRBJ2-2 for the parts outside the CDR3, the full variable domain is GAGVSQSPSNKVTEKGKDVELRCDPISGHTALYWYRQSLGQGLEFLIYFQGNSAPDKSGLPSDRFSAERTGGSVSTLTIQRTQQEDSAVYLCASSLAEELFFGEGSRLTVL.

V is TRBV19 and J is TRBJ2-3; 11 nucleotides align to TRBD2. CDR1 is LNHDA and CDR2 is SQIVND in the germline V gene (reference sequence). The CDR3 length is 16 residues. The V segment lost 4 bases and the J segment 3 bases; nucleotides outside the gene matches: 6. DNA for the CDR3: TGTGCCAGTAGTACTTGGACTAGCGGGCGAACAGATACGCAGTATTTT. It encodes CASSTWTSGRTDTQYF.

V is TRBV28 and J is TRBJ1-2; D may be TRBD1 (6 bases). V dropped 5 bases and J dropped 4 bases, with 11 bases sitting between them. The CDR3 has 13 residues. From germline, CDR1 is MDHEN and CDR2 SYDVKM. CDR3 bases: TGTGCCAGCAGTATAGGGGGTTCCTATGGCTACACCTTC. Protein product: CASSIGGSYGYTF.

This clone has a handful of counts. Additional DNA sequences in this sample encode the identical CDR3. The rearrangement joins TRBV5-4 to TRBJ2-5, with 8 bases lining up with TRBD1. The ends lost 1 base at V and 4 bases at J; junction bases unmatched: 0. Germline-derived CDR1 and CDR2 are SGHNT and YYREEE (reference sequence). The CDR3 totals 13 residues. The CDR3 sequence is CASSLQGAETQYF. The CDR3 coding sequence is TGTGCCAGCAGCTTGCAGGGGGCAGAGACCCAGTACTTC. The full variable domain, in which reference TRBV5-4 and TRBJ2-5 provide the parts outside the CDR3, is ETGVTQSPTHLIKTRGQQVTLRCSSQSGHNTVSWYQQALGQGPQFIFQYYREEENGRGNFPPRFSGLQFPNYSSELNVNALELDDSALYLCASSLQGAETQYFGPGTRLLVL.

V and J are TRBV6-6 and TRBJ2-7, with D possibly TRBD1 on 5 matching bases. Per germline, CDR1 MNHNY and CDR2 SVGAGI (reference sequence). The CDR3 loop spans 15 amino acids. Trimming left V 0 bases short and J 0 bases short, with 9 bases between. In DNA, the CDR3 is TGTGCCAGCAGTTACTCTGCAGGGTTCTCCTACGAGCAGTACTTC. Residues: CASSYSAGFSYEQYF.

This CDR3 is CASSPWTSGTAGELFF. As DNA, the CDR3 is TGCGCCAGCAGCCCCTGGACTAGCGGGACAGCCGGGGAGCTGTTTTTT. J is TRBJ2-2 and V is TRBV5-1; 12 positions match TRBD2. J lost 6 bases, V lost 4 bases, and 7 bases had no gene match. Germline lookup yields CDR1 SGHRS and CDR2 YFSETQ. The CDR3 has 16 residues.

This sequence joins TRBV5-3 and TRBJ2-3; 14 positions match TRBD2. TRBV5-3 carries the ORF label, with uncertain function. V lost 4 bases, J lost 5 bases, and 6 bases stayed unmatched. The CDR3 loop spans 16 amino acids. CDR3 loop: CARSKRTSGRIDTQYF. The DNA of the CDR3 is TGTGCCAGAAGCAAAAGGACTAGCGGGAGGATAGATACGCAGTATTTT.

J is TRBJ2-6 and V is TRBV7-9; D ambiguous. Germline CDR1 SEHNR, CDR2 FQNEAQ (reference sequence). The CDR3 length is 15 residues. Trimming took 4 bases from V and 2 from J, leaving 9 bases between them. CDR3 loop: CASSSALPGANVLTF. CDR3 in DNA: TGTGCCAGCAGCTCTGCACTGCCTGGGGCCAACGTCCTGACTTTC.

CDR3 sequence reads: CASSGDSGLYNEQFF. CDR3 sequence (DNA): TGTGCCAGCAGCGGAGATAGCGGTCTCTACAATGAGCAGTTCTTC. The rearrangement links TRBV9 to TRBJ2-1; D might be TRBD2 (6 bases). V dropped 3 bases and J dropped 3 bases, with 13 bases sitting between them. Germline loops: CDR1 SGDLS, CDR2 YYNGEE. This CDR3 is built from 15 residues.

This chain joins TRBV5-1 and TRBJ2-5, with D perhaps matching TRBD2 (6 bases). The CDR3 contains 14 residues. Trimming took 4 bases from V and 4 from J, leaving 14 bases between them. Germline values: CDR1 SGHRS, CDR2 YFSETQ. CDR3 DNA sequence: TGCGCCAGCAGCCGTAGCGGAATTGGAGAGACCCAGTACTTC. This sequence encodes CASSRSGIGETQYF.

The gene calls are TRBV7-3 and TRBJ1-6; 7 bases agree with TRBD1. CDR1 and CDR2 from the germline V gene are SGHTA and FQGTGA. This CDR3 contains 14 residues. Trimming cost V 5 bases and J 10 bases; bases outside gene matches: 8. The CDR3 protein is CASSPTGSRSPLHF. CDR3 coding DNA: TGTGCCAGCAGCCCGACAGGGTCAAGGTCACCCCTCCACTTT.

V usage is TRBV29-1 and J usage is TRBJ1-1; D is unclear. Trimming shortened V by 4 bases and J by 4 bases, and 4 bases separated the two germline ends. Germline V gene sequence: CDR1 SQVTM, CDR2 ANQGSEA. This CDR3 spans 10 amino acids. The CDR3 bases are TGCAGCGTTGGGATCACTGAAGCTTTCTTT. This sequence encodes CSVGITEAFF.

This chain connects TRBV29-1 to TRBJ2-7; TRBD1 aligns across 9 bases. Germline CDR1 reads SQVTM; CDR2 reads ANQGSEA. V was pared by 4 bases and J by 3 bases, with 4 bases of the junction left unmatched. This CDR3 comprises 13 residues. CDR3 in DNA: TGCAGCGTTGTGGGACAGGGAGGCTACGAGCAGTACTTC. It codes for CSVVGQGGYEQYF.

The genes are TRBV9 and TRBJ1-1; D might be TRBD1 (5 bases). This CDR3 comprises 16 residues. Deletions cut 4 bases from V and 4 bases from J, with 20 bases between. Germline V gives CDR1 SGDLS, CDR2 YYNGEE. The CDR3 reads CASSPRGGALFTEAFF. In DNA form, the CDR3 reads TGTGCCAGCAGCCCCCGGGGAGGGGCGCTGTTCACTGAAGCTTTCTTT.

Here the CDR3 reads CASSLALAGAYEQYF. CDR3 DNA sequence: TGTGCCAGCAGCTTAGCGCTAGCGGGAGCCTACGAGCAGTACTTC. This chain joins TRBV7-6 and TRBJ2-7, with TRBD2 matching 10 bases. This CDR3 spans 15 amino acids. V trimming: 0 bases; J trimming: 2 bases; junction bases outside the gene matches: 1. Germline CDR1 SGHVS, CDR2 FNYEAQ.

The V call is TRBV18, the J call TRBJ1-2; no firm D call. Germline V gives CDR1 KGHSH, CDR2 LQKENI. CDR3 length: 14 amino acids. The germline V and J ends were trimmed by 3 bases and 8 bases, with 16 bases remaining between them. The CDR3 here is CASSPGDPAGGYTF. The CDR3 DNA is TGTGCCAGCTCACCGGGTGACCCCGCGGGAGGCTACACCTTC.

The rearrangement links TRBV27 to TRBJ1-1; a possible D gene is TRBD1 (6 bases). Trimming shortened V by 6 bases and J by 8 bases, and 22 bases separated the two germline ends. The CDR3 extends over 15 amino acids. Germline V gene data show CDR1 as MNHEY and CDR2 as SMNVEV (reference sequence). The CDR3 DNA reads TGTGCCAGCAGGAATCCAGGGGTAGCCAGACCGGAAGCTTTCTTT. This codes for CASRNPGVARPEAFF.

The chain uses TRBV4-3 and TRBJ1-2, with a possible D match to TRBD1 (6 bases). V was trimmed by 0 bases and J by 8 bases, leaving 16 bases between them. Looked up from germline, CDR1 is LGHNA and CDR2 is YSLEER. The CDR3 covers 15 residues. CDR3 bases: TGCGCCAGCAGCCAAGACTTGGGGGGGCCCGCAGGCTACACCTTC. Translated, it gives CASSQDLGGPAGYTF.

J is TRBJ1-5 and V is TRBV28, with D unresolved. Germline CDR1 reads MDHEN; CDR2 reads SYDVKM. The CDR3 runs to 16 residues. Trimming pared 3 bases from V and 0 bases from J, leaving 12 bases between. Here the CDR3 reads CASSFSGRDSNQPQHF. The CDR3 DNA follows: TGTGCCAGCAGTTTTTCAGGTAGAGATAGCAATCAGCCCCAGCATTTT.

V is TRBV7-3 and J is TRBJ2-7; a possible D gene is TRBD1 (7 bases). Trimming shortened V by 1 base and J by 3 bases, and 13 bases separated the two germline ends. Germline V gene data show CDR1 as SGHTA and CDR2 as FQGTGA. The CDR3 loop spans 15 amino acids. The CDR3, as DNA: TGTGCCAGCAGCTTAATGGGGGGACAGAACTACGAGCAGTACTTC. It codes for CASSLMGGQNYEQYF.

The chain is built from TRBV7-6 and TRBJ2-1; no clear D gene. The CDR3 totals 11 residues. V lost 1 base and J 5 bases, leaving 0 bases between the germline ends. Germline-derived CDR1 and CDR2 are SGHVS and FNYEAQ. This chain's CDR3 is CASSLDNEQFF. CDR3 bases: TGTGCCAGCAGCTTAGACAATGAGCAGTTCTTC.

J is TRBJ2-1 and V is TRBV6-5, with D perhaps TRBD2 (5 bases). Trimming stripped 9 bases from V and 4 bases from J, with 19 bases between. This CDR3 is built from 15 residues. From germline, CDR1 is MNHEY and CDR2 SVGAGI. CDR3 nucleotide sequence: TGTGCCAGTAAGGGAGCGGCGGTGGTTTACAATGAGCAGTTCTTC. Translated, it gives CASKGAAVVYNEQFF.

V is TRBV9 and J is TRBJ2-2; D is uncertain. CDR1 and CDR2 from the germline V gene are SGDLS and YYNGEE. The ends were cut back, 4 bases at V and 4 bases at J, with 8 bases in the middle. The CDR3 runs to 13 residues. This CDR3 reads CASSRQGTGELFF. The CDR3 nucleotides are TGTGCCAGCAGCCGACAAGGCACCGGGGAGCTGTTTTTT. The whole variable domain, remainder taken from reference TRBV9 and TRBJ2-2, is DSGVTQTPKHLITATGQRVTLRCSPRSGDLSVYWYQQSLDQGLQFLIQYYNGEERAKGNILERFSAQQFPDLHSELNLSSLELGDSALYFCASSRQGTGELFFGEGSRLTVL.

This chain links TRBV24-1 with TRBJ2-3, with 10 bases matching TRBD2. Germline loops: CDR1 KGHDR, CDR2 SFDVKD. This CDR3 spans 19 amino acids. The trim removed 8 bases at V and 2 bases at J, leaving 18 bases unmatched. This CDR3 is CATTLPSGTSVRITDTQYF. In DNA, the CDR3 is TGTGCCACCACTCTACCCTCCGGGACTAGCGTCCGAATCACAGATACGCAGTATTTT.

The chain carries TRBV19 and TRBJ1-2; TRBD1 matches at 12 bases. The CDR3 covers 17 residues. V trimming: 9 bases; J trimming: 0 bases; junction bases outside the gene matches: 11. Germline loops: CDR1 LNHDA, CDR2 SQIVND (reference sequence). CDR3 sequence (DNA): TGTGCCAGCCAATCCGGGACAGGGGGCGCCGCTAACTATGGCTACACCTTC. Its protein is CASQSGTGGAANYGYTF. The whole variable domain, filled in from reference TRBV19 and TRBJ1-2, reads DGGITQSPKYLFRKEGQNVTLSCEQNLNHDAMYWYRQDPGQGLRLIYYSQIVNDFQKGDIAEGYSVSREKKESFPLTVTSAQKNPTAFYLCASQSGTGGAANYGYTFGSGTRLTVV.

This chain links TRBV19 with TRBJ2-1, with D tentatively TRBD2 (5 bases). V gave up 6 bases and J gave up 1 base, with 13 bases separating them. CDR3 size: 15 residues. Per the germline V gene, CDR1 is LNHDA and CDR2 is SQIVND (reference sequence). The CDR3 nucleotides are TGTGCCAGTAGCCCTCGGACTCCGTCCTACAATGAGCAGTTCTTC. Translated: CASSPRTPSYNEQFF. The complete variable domain, with remaining parts taken from reference TRBV19 and TRBJ2-1, reads DGGITQSPKYLFRKEGQNVTLSCEQNLNHDAMYWYRQDPGQGLRLIYYSQIVNDFQKGDIAEGYSVSREKKESFPLTVTSAQKNPTAFYLCASSPRTPSYNEQFFGPGTRLTVL.